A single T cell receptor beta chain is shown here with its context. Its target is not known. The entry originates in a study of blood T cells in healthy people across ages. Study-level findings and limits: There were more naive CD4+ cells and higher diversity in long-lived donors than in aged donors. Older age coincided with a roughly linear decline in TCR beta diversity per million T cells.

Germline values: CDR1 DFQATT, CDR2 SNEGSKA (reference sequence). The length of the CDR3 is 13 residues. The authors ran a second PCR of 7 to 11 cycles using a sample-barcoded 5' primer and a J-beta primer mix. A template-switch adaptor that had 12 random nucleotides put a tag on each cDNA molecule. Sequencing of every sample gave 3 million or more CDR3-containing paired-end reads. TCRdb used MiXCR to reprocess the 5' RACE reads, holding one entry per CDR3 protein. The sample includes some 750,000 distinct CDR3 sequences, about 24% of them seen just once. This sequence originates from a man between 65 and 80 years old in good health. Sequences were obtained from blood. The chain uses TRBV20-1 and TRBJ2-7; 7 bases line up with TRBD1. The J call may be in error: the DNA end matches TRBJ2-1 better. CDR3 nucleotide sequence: TGCAGTGCCAACGCCGGGACAGACAATGAGCAGTTCTTC. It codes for CSANAGTDNEQFF.